These 20 T cell receptor beta chains originate from one sample sequenced in a study of cytomegalovirus exposure and HLA in healthy donors. Primers for the PCR totalled 60 Vbeta and 13 Jbeta. The protocol was immunoSEQ multiplex PCR, while the TCRdb copy is restricted to in-frame clones and leaves out a portion. The sample consists of 150,000 to 200,000 clones, 75% to 85% of them appearing once. The sequencing sample was made of PBMCs. These receptors were collected from a woman aged 45-60 years in good health and CMV-seronegative.

This rearrangement joins TRBV19 to TRBJ1-3; D is undetermined. This CDR3 is built from 16 residues. Deletions cut 10 bases from V and 1 base from J, with 20 bases between. The germline V gene encodes CDR1 LNHDA and CDR2 SQIVND (reference sequence). The CDR3 loop reads CATAARGRSSGNTIYF. CDR3 nucleotides: TGTGCCACAGCGGCACGGGGAAGATCTTCTGGAAACACCATATATTTT. The full variable domain, rest sourced from reference TRBV19 and TRBJ1-3, is DGGITQSPKYLFRKEGQNVTLSCEQNLNHDAMYWYRQDPGQGLRLIYYSQIVNDFQKGDIAEGYSVSREKKESFPLTVTSAQKNPTAFYLCATAARGRSSGNTIYFGEGSWLTVV.

This chain connects TRBV9 to TRBJ2-2; 8 bases are a match to TRBD2. This CDR3 is 14 amino acids long. In germline, CDR1 is SGDLS, CDR2 YYNGEE. V was pared by 7 bases and J by 1 base, with 3 bases of the junction left unmatched. DNA for the CDR3: TGTGCCAGCCGGGGGGGCGGGAACACCGGGGAGCTGTTTTTT. Its translation: CASRGGGNTGELFF.

The chain uses TRBV7-9 and TRBJ2-3, with 10 bases aligning to TRBD2. V gave up 5 bases and J gave up 1 base; unmatched junction bases: 6. CDR3 size: 16 residues. Germline V CDR1 and CDR2: SEHNR, FQNEAQ (reference sequence). CDR3 residues: CASSPRLAGGTDTQYF. CDR3 DNA: TGTGCCAGCAGCCCCCGGCTAGCGGGGGGCACAGATACGCAGTATTTT.

The chain is built from TRBV6-1 and TRBJ1-1; 7 nucleotides match TRBD1. Germline lookup yields CDR1 MNHNS and CDR2 SASEGT. The CDR3 extends over 14 amino acids. The V gene end was trimmed by 7 bases and the J gene end by 1 base; junction bases not matched to a gene: 6. CDR3 bases: TGTGCCAGCACCAAAGGGACAGCGAACACTGAAGCTTTCTTT. Amino acid sequence: CASTKGTANTEAFF.

The genes are TRBV7-9 and TRBJ1-4, with 8 bases that match TRBD1. CDR1 and CDR2 from the germline V gene are SEHNR and FQNEAQ (reference sequence). The CDR3 consists of 14 residues. The V segment lost 1 base and the J segment 8 bases; nucleotides outside the gene matches: 3. CDR3 DNA sequence: TGTGCCAGCAGCTTAGAGGACAGGGCGGAAAAACTGTTTTTT. Protein: CASSLEDRAEKLFF.

The chain has TRBV7-8 and TRBJ2-7, with D perhaps TRBD2 (7 bases). Germline V lookup: CDR1 SGHVS, CDR2 FQNEAQ. The V end was cut by 5 bases, the J end by 2 bases, with 13 bases between. CDR3 length equals 14 residues. As DNA, the CDR3 is TGTGCCAGCAGCCGTCGGGGGGCAACCTACGAGCAGTACTTC. Residues: CASSRRGATYEQYF.

The chain employs TRBV6-1 and TRBJ2-6, with 12 bases lining up with TRBD1. Germline V lookup: CDR1 MNHNS, CDR2 SASEGT. V lost 1 base and J lost 1; bases outside the gene matches: 2. This CDR3 is built from 18 residues. The CDR3, as DNA: TGTGCCAGCAGTGAAGTGGGACAGGGGGCTTCTGGGGCCAACGTCCTGACTTTC. Amino acid sequence: CASSEVGQGASGANVLTF.

This rearrangement joins TRBV30 to TRBJ2-3; TRBD1 is a possible D gene (6 bases). Per germline, CDR1 GTSNPN and CDR2 SVGIG (reference sequence). V dropped 6 bases and J dropped 4 bases, with 17 bases sitting between them. This CDR3 is 14 amino acids long. The CDR3 nucleotides are TGTGCCTGTCGAAAGGGGGTAATATCAGATACGCAGTATTTT. Its protein product is CACRKGVISDTQYF.

In its sample, this clone was seen a few times. This chain links TRBV11-2 with TRBJ2-5; 11 nucleotides agree with TRBD2. The germline V gene encodes CDR1 SGHAT and CDR2 FQNNGV. The ends lost 5 bases at V and 5 bases at J; junction bases unmatched: 10. The CDR3 covers 16 residues. CDR3 coding DNA: TGTGCCAGCAGCCGCGTTACTAGCGGGAGTGGGGAGACCCAGTACTTC. Its translation: CASSRVTSGSGETQYF.

The V call is TRBV5-6, the J call TRBJ1-2; D unresolved. V was shortened by 1 base and J by 8 bases, with 15 bases between the two germline ends. Looked up from germline, CDR1 is SGHDT and CDR2 is YYEEEE. There are 14 residues in the CDR3. CDR3 DNA sequence: TGTGCCAGCAGCTTGTGGGAGGGAGGCGGCGGCTACACCTTC. Translated: CASSLWEGGGGYTF.

This chain uses TRBV7-2 with TRBJ1-2, with D possibly TRBD1 on 5 matching bases. CDR1 and CDR2 from the germline V gene are SGHTA and FQGNSA. V lost 5 bases and J 4 bases, leaving 14 bases between the germline ends. The CDR3 is 14 residues long. This chain's CDR3 is CASSPRQGGYGYTF. CDR3 sequence (DNA): TGTGCCAGCAGCCCCCGGCAGGGCGGCTATGGCTACACCTTC.

In DNA, the CDR3 is TGTGCCAGCAGCCAAGCTATGGGCTATGAGCAGTTCTTC. It codes for CASSQAMGYEQFF. The chain carries TRBV14 and TRBJ2-1; D not resolved. This CDR3 comprises 13 residues. Germline lookup yields CDR1 SGHDN and CDR2 FVKESK. V dropped 1 base and J dropped 8 bases, with 9 bases sitting between them. Looking up the rest from reference TRBV14 and TRBJ2-1 gives the full variable domain: EAGVTQFPSHSVIEKGQTVTLRCDPISGHDNLYWYRRVMGKEIKFLLHFVKESKQDESGMPNNRFLAERTGGTYSTLKVQPAELEDSGVYFCASSQAMGYEQFFGPGTRLTVL.

The rearrangement uses TRBV30 and TRBJ2-2; TRBD2 matches 9 bases. Trimming cost V 8 bases and J 0 bases; bases outside gene matches: 13. Germline CDR1 GTSNPN, CDR2 SVGIG (reference sequence). The CDR3 spans 17 residues. The DNA for the CDR3 is TGTGCCCGCACTCGCGGGAGGGTCCTAACGAACACCGGGGAGCTGTTTTTT. Its translation is CARTRGRVLTNTGELFF.

This chain joins TRBV4-1 and TRBJ2-2; tentatively, D is TRBD2 (6 bases). The CDR3 totals 16 residues. Deletions cut 3 bases from V and 4 bases from J, with 15 bases between. The V gene's germline CDR1 is MGHRA and CDR2 YSYEKL. The CDR3 nucleotides read TGCGCCAGCAGCCAGCCCGCGGGACCCGGCACCGGGGAGCTGTTTTTT. Translating it yields CASSQPAGPGTGELFF.

This rearrangement joins TRBV27 to TRBJ2-7, with 11 bases fitting TRBD2. With 2 bases clipped from V and 7 bases from J, the junction kept 10 bases outside the gene matches. There are 16 residues in the CDR3. Germline V gives CDR1 MNHEY, CDR2 SMNVEV (reference sequence). The CDR3 protein is CASSLLGASGRYEQYF. DNA for the CDR3: TGTGCCAGCAGTTTACTAGGCGCTAGCGGGAGGTATGAGCAGTACTTC.

V is TRBV7-2 and J is TRBJ2-7, with D possibly TRBD1 on 6 matching bases. With 3 bases removed from V and 2 bases from J, the gap between germline ends came to 8 bases. The CDR3 is 13 residues long. Germline CDR1 and CDR2: SGHTA and FQGNSA. CDR3 residues: CASSLTGAYEQYF. The CDR3 nucleotides are TGTGCCAGCAGCTTGACAGGAGCCTACGAGCAGTACTTC.

The V and J genes are TRBV6-5 and TRBJ2-1; D ambiguous. Germline loops: CDR1 MNHEY, CDR2 SVGAGI. V shed 0 bases and J shed 4 bases, with 4 bases lying between them. This CDR3 region has 13 residues. Here the CDR3 DNA reads TGTGCCAGCAGTTACTCACGGTACAATGAGCAGTTCTTC. This translates into CASSYSRYNEQFF.

This clone showed up just once. The V and J genes are TRBV28 and TRBJ2-7; 10 nucleotides agree with TRBD2. Unmatched junction bases numbered 4, after V lost 6 bases and J lost 2 bases. This CDR3 is built from 14 residues. Germline CDR1 MDHEN, CDR2 SYDVKM. The CDR3 nucleotides are TGTGCCAGCAGGGGAGCGGGAGGGACCTACGAGCAGTACTTC. The encoded protein is CASRGAGGTYEQYF.

J is TRBJ1-3 and V is TRBV4-1; D is perhaps TRBD1 (6 bases). This CDR3 is 16 amino acids long. Germline V lookup: CDR1 MGHRA, CDR2 YSYEKL. Trimming pared 2 bases from V and 1 base from J, leaving 12 bases between. Here the CDR3 reads CASSQWIGTSGNTIYF. The CDR3 DNA follows: TGCGCCAGCAGCCAATGGATCGGGACATCTGGAAACACCATATATTTT.

In this sample, this clone turned up a few times. This rearrangement joins TRBV19 to TRBJ2-7; D remains unclear. Trimming shortened V by 6 bases and J by 1 base, and 10 bases separated the two germline ends. The length of the CDR3 is 13 residues. The germline gives CDR1 LNHDA, CDR2 SQIVND (reference sequence). The chain's CDR3 is CASSRSESYEQYF. CDR3 coding DNA: TGTGCCAGTAGCCGGAGCGAATCCTACGAGCAGTACTTC. The whole variable domain, filled in from reference TRBV19 and TRBJ2-7, reads DGGITQSPKYLFRKEGQNVTLSCEQNLNHDAMYWYRQDPGQGLRLIYYSQIVNDFQKGDIAEGYSVSREKKESFPLTVTSAQKNPTAFYLCASSRSESYEQYFGPGTRLTVT.